The present TCR beta chain was sequenced within a study of blood T cell repertoires in COVID-19. About the study: Researchers got acute and convalescent COVID-19 samples from the United States, Italy and Spain. In each case, the material was cDNA or gDNA derived from T cells, B-cell-depleted T cells, or PBMCs.

Under the authors' procedure: The assay estimated nucleated cells by amplifying reference gene primers. Some clones are missing from TCRdb's copy, which holds only in-frame ones; the method was immunoSEQ multiplex PCR. Clone size and the V and J calls come from that table; the DNA yielded D and trimming. The sample gives about 210,000 clones, around four fifths of which show up once; approximately 8% is in the top ten. Between the trimmed V and J ends, which lost 0 bases and 7 bases, there was a span of 15 bases. The CDR3 runs 16 residues. In germline, CDR1 is KGHDR, CDR2 SFDVKD. The sequenced sample consisted of peripheral blood. The rearrangement joins TRBV24-1 to TRBJ2-1; D may be TRBD2 (6 bases). This TCR was sampled from a woman aged 50 to 65 with active or convalescent COVID-19. CDR3 loop: CATSDLGGGEANEQFF. CDR3 nucleotides: TGTGCCACCAGTGATTTGGGCGGCGGGGAGGCTAATGAGCAGTTCTTC.